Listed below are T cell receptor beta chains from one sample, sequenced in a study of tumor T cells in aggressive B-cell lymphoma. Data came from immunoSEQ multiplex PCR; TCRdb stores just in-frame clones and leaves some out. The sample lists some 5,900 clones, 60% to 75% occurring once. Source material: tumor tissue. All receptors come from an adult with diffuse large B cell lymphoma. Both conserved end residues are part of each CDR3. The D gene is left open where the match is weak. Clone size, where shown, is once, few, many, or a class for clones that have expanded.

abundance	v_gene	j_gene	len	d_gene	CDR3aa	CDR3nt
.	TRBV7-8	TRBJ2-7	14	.	CASSPPDSSYEQYF	TGTGCCAGCAGCCCCCCGGACTCCTCCTACGAGCAGTACTTC
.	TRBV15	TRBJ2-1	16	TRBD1	CATSRDLGQGDNEQFF	TGTGCCACCAGCAGAGATTTGGGACAGGGTGACAATGAGCAGTTCTTC
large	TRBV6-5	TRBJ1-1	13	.	CASSRGEWPEAFF	TGTGCCAGCAGTCGGGGGGAGTGGCCTGAAGCTTTCTTT
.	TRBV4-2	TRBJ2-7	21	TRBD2	CASSRGLAGGRGNFITYEQYF	TGTGCCAGCAGCCGGGGACTAGCGGGAGGGCGGGGTAATTTTATAACCTACGAGCAGTACTTC
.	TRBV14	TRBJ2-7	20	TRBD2	CASSQVGGGLAGGPGYEQYF	TGTGCCAGCAGCCAAGTAGGAGGTGGCCTAGCGGGAGGGCCTGGGTACGAGCAGTACTTC
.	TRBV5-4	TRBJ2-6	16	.	CASSLEFGSGANVLTF	TGTGCCAGCAGCTTGGAGTTCGGGTCTGGGGCCAACGTCCTGACTTTC
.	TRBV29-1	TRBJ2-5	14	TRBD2	CSVARTSGRETQYF	TGCAGCGTCGCCCGGACTAGCGGGAGAGAGACCCAGTACTTC
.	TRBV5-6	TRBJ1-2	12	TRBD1	CASSSGGWGYTF	TGTGCCAGCAGTTCAGGGGGTTGGGGCTACACCTTC
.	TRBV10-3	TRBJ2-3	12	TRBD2	CATGTNTDTQYF	TGTGCCACAGGGACTAACACAGATACGCAGTATTTT
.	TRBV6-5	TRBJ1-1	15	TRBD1	CASSYGTGQNTEAFF	TGTGCCAGCAGTTACGGGACAGGGCAGAACACTGAAGCTTTCTTT
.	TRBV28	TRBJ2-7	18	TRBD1	CASSLVSFRGRKSDEQYF	TGTGCCAGCAGTTTGGTCTCATTCAGGGGGCGGAAATCCGACGAGCAGTACTTC
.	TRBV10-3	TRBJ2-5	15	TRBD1	CAIRDGTGREETQYF	TGTGCCATCAGAGACGGGACAGGGAGGGAAGAGACCCAGTACTTC